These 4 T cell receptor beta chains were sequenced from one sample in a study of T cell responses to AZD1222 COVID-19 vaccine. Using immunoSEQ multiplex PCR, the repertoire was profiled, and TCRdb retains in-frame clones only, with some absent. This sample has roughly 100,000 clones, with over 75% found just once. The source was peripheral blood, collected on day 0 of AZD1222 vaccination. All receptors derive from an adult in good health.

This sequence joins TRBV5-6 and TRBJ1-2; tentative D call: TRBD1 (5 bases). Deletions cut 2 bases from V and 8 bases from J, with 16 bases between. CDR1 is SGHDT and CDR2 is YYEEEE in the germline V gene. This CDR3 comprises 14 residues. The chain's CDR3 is CASSFDWGGGGYTF. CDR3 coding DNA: TGTGCCAGCAGCTTTGACTGGGGCGGAGGAGGCTACACCTTC.

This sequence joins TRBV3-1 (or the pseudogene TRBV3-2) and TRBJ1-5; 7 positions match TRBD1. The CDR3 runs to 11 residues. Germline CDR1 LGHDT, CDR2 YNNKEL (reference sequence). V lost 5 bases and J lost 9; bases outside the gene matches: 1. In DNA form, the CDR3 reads TGTGCCAGCAGCTCAGGGGGGCCCCAGCATTTT. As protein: CASSSGGPQHF.

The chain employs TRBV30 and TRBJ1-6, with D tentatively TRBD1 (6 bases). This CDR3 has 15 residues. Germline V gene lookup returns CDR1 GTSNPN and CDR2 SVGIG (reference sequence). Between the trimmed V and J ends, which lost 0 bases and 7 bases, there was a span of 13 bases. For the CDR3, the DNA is TGTGCCTGGAGTGTACTCAGGGGTCGAAATTCACCCCTCCACTTT. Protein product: CAWSVLRGRNSPLHF.

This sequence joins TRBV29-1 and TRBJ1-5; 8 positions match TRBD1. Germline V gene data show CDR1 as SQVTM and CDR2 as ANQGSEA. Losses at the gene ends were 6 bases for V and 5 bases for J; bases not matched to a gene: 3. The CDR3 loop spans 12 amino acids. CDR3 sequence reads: CSVGTGDQPQHF. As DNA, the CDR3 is TGCAGCGTAGGGACAGGCGATCAGCCCCAGCATTTT.